This TCR beta chain was profiled in a study of tumor-infiltrating lymphocytes in localized non-small cell lung cancer. The wider study: From each patient, both tumor and uninvolved lung, non-adjacent to tumor, were sampled. Study-level findings and limits: Immunotypes IM1 and IM2 had similar TCR-derived T-cell fractions. TCRbeta sequencing showed higher T cell infiltration in tumors than uninvolved lung. Different pieces of the same tissue went to different assays, confounding technical variation with intratumor heterogeneity.

Note on this clone: Its antigen is as yet unknown.

CDR1 is SNHLY, CDR2 FYNNEI, per germline. With 10 bases clipped from V and 1 base from J, the junction kept 7 bases outside the gene matches. This CDR3 region has 14 residues. The repertoire was sequenced with immunoSEQ multiplex PCR; TCRdb's copy has only in-frame clones and lacks some. The sample records roughly 8,000 clones, about 60% being singletons. The chain combines TRBV2 with TRBJ2-3; 8 nucleotides agree with TRBD2. The sample taken for sequencing was uninvolved lung tissue not adjacent to the tumor. The clonotype originates from a human donor with non-small cell lung cancer. This CDR3 reads CAITSGEGTDTQYF. CDR3 DNA: TGTGCCATAACTAGCGGTGAGGGCACAGATACGCAGTATTTT. The variable domain in full, completed from reference TRBV2 and TRBJ2-3, reads EPEVTQTPSHQVTQMGQEVILRCVPISNHLYFYWYRQILGQKVEFLVSFYNNEISEKSEIFDDQFSVERPDGSNFTLKIRSTKLEDSAMYFCAITSGEGTDTQYFGPGTRLTVL.